This T cell receptor (beta chain) was sequenced for a study of T cells in Graves' hyperthyroidism and ophthalmopathy. Overall study findings and caveats: From stable hyperthyroidism, ophthalmopathy was separated by a 13 V-J model.

Regarding this clonotype: The antigen is not known. A clone one base away is much larger, so this may be a read error.

CDR1 is MNHNS and CDR2 is SASEGT in the germline V gene. The CDR3 loop spans 14 amino acids. Amplification of TCR beta CDR3 regions used RNA as the template. The TCR CDR3 first-round RT-PCR relied on the HTBI primer set. From the multiplex PCR reads, TCRdb called clonotypes with MiXCR, one entry per CDR3 protein. The sample lists a few hundred thousand distinct CDR3 sequences, 15% to 18% occurring once. Patients aged 18 to 65 had newly diagnosed hyperthyroidism of under 2 months' duration. This receptor was obtained from a woman in her 30s with Graves' hyperthyroidism. This chain joins TRBV6-1 and TRBJ2-1; 10 bases are a match to TRBD2. The specimen was blood. CDR3 nucleotide sequence: TGTGCCAGCCGCATAGCGGGAGGAAGGGGTGAGCAGCTCTTC. Its translation is CASRIAGGRGEQLF.